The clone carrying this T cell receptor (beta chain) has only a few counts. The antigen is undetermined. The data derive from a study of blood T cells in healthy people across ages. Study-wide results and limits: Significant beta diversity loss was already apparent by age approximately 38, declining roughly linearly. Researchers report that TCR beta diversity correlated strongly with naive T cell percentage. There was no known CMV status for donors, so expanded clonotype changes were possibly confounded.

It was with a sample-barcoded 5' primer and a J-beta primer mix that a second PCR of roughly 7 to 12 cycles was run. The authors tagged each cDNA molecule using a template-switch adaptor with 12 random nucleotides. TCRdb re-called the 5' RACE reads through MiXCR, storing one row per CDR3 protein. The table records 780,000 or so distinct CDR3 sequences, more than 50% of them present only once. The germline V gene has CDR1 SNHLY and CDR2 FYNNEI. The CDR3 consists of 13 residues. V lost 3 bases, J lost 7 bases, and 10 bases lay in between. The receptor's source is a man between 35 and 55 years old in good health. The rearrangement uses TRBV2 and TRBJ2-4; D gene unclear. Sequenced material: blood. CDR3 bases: TGTGCCAGCAGTGACCCCCCCAGCAACATTCAGTACTTC. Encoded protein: CASSDPPSNIQYF.